The clone carrying this T cell receptor beta chain was seen repeatedly, ten times or more. The data were taken from a study of T cells in Graves' hyperthyroidism and ophthalmopathy. About the research overall: Peripheral blood samples were taken at initial diagnosis, prior to any treatment.

Amplification yielded TCR beta CDR3 regions, with RNA transcripts as the source. The TCR CDR3 was amplified in a first-round RT-PCR using the HTBI primer set. MiXCR, run by TCRdb on the multiplex PCR reads, gives a single entry per CDR3 protein. The sample has 250,000 to 350,000 distinct CDR3 sequences, 22% seen once; the top ten hold roughly 60%. The sequencing input was blood. The TCR sequence derives from a man aged 30-40 years with Graves' ophthalmopathy.

The CDR3 spells CAWSLFRNNEQFF. The CDR3 DNA follows: TGTGCCTGGAGTTTATTCAGAAACAATGAGCAGTTCTTC. The chain carries TRBV30 and TRBJ2-1; D gene unclear. Trimming took off 2 bases at V and 5 bases at J, with 10 bases between the two ends. CDR3 length: 13 amino acids. Germline V gene lookup returns CDR1 GTSNPN and CDR2 SVGIG (reference sequence).